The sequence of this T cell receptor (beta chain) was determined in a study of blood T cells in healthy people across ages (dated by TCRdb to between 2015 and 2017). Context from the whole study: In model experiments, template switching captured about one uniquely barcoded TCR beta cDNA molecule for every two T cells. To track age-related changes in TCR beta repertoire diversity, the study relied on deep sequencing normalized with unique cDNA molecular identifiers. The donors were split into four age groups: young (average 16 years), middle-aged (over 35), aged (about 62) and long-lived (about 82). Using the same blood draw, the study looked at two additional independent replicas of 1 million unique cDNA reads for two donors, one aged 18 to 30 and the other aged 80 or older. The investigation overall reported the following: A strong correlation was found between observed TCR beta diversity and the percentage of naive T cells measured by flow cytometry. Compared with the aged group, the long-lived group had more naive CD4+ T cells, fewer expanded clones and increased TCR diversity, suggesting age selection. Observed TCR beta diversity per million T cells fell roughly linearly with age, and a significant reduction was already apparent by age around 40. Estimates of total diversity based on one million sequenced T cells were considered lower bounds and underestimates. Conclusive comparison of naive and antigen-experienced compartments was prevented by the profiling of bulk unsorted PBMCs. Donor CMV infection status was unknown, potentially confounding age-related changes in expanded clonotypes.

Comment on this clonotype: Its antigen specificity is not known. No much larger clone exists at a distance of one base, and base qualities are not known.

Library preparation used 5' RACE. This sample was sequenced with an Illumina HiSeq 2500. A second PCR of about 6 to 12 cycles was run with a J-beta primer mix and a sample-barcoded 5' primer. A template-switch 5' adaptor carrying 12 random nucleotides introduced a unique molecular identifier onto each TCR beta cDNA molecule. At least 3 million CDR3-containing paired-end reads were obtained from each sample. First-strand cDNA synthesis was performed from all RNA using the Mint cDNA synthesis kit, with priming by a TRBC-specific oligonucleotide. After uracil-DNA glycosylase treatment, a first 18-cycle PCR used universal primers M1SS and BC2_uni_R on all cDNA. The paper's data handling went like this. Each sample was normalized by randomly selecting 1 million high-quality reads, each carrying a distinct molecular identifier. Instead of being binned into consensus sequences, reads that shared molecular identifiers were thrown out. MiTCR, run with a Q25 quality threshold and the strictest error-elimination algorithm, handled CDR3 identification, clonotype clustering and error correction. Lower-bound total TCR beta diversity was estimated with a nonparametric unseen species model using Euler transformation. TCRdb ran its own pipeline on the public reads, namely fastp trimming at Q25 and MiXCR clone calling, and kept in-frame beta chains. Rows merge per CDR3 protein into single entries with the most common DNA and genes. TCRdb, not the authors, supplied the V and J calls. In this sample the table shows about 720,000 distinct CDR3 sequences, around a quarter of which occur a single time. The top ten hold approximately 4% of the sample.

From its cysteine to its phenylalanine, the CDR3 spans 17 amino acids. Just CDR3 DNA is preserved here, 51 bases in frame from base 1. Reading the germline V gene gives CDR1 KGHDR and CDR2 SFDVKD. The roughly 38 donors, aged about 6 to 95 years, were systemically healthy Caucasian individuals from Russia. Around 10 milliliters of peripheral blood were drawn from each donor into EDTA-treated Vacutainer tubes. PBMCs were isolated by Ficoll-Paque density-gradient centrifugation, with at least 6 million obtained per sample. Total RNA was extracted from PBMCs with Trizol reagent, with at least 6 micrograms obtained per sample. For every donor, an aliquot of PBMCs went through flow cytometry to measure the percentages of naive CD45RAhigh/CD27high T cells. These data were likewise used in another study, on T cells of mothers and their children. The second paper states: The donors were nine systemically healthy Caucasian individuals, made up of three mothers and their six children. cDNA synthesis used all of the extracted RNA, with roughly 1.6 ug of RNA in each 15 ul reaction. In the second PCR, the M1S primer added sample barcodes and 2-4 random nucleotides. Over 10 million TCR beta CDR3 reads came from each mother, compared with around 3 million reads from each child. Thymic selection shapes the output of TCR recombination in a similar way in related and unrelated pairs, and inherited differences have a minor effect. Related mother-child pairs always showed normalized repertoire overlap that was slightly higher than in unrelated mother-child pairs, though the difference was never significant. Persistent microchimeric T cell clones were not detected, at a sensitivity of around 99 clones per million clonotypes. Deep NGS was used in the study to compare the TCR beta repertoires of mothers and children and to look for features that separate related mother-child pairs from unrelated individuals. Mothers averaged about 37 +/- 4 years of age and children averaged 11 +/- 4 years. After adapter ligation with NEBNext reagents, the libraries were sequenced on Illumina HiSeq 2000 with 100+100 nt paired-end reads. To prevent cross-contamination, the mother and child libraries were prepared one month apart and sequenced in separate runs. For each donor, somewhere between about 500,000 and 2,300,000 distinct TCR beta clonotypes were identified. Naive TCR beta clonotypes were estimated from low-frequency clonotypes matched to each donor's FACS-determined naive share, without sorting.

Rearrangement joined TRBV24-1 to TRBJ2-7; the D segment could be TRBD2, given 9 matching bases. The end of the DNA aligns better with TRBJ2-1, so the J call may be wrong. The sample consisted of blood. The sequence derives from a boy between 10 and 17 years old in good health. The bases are TGTGCCACCAGTGAAGACAGGGGACTAGCCCTCTTGGGGGAGCAGTTCTTC. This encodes CATSEDRGLALLGEQFF.